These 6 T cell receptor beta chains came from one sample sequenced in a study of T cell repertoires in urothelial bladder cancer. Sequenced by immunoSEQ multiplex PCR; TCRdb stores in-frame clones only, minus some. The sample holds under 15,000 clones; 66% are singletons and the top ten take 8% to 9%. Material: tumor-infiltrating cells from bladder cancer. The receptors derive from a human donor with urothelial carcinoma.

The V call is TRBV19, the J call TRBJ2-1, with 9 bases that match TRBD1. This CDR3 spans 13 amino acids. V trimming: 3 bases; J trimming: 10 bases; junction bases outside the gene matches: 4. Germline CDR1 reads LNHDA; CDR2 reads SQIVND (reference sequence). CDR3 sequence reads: CASSITGGGEQFF. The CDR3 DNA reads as TGTGCCAGTAGTATTACAGGGGGCGGCGAGCAGTTCTTC. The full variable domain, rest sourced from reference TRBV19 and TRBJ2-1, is DGGITQSPKYLFRKEGQNVTLSCEQNLNHDAMYWYRQDPGQGLRLIYYSQIVNDFQKGDIAEGYSVSREKKESFPLTVTSAQKNPTAFYLCASSITGGGEQFFGPGTRLTVL.

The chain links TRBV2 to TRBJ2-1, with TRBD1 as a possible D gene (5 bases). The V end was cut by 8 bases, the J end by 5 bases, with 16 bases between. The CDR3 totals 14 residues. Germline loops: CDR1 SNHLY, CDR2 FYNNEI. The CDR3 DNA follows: TGTGCCAGCTCCCTCCGGACACCCAACAATGAGCAGTTCTTC. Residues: CASSLRTPNNEQFF.

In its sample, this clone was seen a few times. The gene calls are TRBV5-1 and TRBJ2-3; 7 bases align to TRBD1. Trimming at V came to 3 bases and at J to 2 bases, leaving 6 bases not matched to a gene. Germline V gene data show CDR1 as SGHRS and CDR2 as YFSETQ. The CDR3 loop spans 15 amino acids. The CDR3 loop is CASSSQGTYTDTQYF. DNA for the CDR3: TGCGCCAGCAGCTCACAGGGGACATACACAGATACGCAGTATTTT.

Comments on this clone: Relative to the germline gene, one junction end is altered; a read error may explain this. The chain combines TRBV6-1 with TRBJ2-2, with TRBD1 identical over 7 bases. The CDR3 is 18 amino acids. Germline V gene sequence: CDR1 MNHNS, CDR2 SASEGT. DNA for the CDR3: TGTGCCAGCCGTGACAGGGCTAGCACTTTTACGAACACCGGGGAGCTGTTTTTT. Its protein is CASRDRASTFTNTGELFF.

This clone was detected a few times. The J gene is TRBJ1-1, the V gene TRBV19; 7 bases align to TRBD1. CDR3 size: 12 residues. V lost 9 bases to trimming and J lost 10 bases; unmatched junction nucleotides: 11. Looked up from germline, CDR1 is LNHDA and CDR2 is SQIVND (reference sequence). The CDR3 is CASRTGWVGAFF. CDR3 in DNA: TGTGCCAGCAGGACAGGTTGGGTCGGAGCTTTCTTT. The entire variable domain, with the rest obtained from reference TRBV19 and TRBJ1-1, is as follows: DGGITQSPKYLFRKEGQNVTLSCEQNLNHDAMYWYRQDPGQGLRLIYYSQIVNDFQKGDIAEGYSVSREKKESFPLTVTSAQKNPTAFYLCASRTGWVGAFFGQGTRLTVV.

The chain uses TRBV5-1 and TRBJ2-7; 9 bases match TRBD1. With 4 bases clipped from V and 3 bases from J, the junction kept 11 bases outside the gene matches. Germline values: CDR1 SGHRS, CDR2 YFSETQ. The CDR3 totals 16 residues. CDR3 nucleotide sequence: TGCGCCAGCAGCGTTGGGACAGGGCCCAACTTCTACGAGCAGTACTTC. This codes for CASSVGTGPNFYEQYF.